This T cell receptor (beta chain) was documented in a study of blood T cells in healthy people across ages. General study points: PBMC samples, being unsorted, prevented any conclusive comparison of naive and antigen-experienced cells. Possibly, changes in expanded clonotypes were confounded because donor CMV status was unknown.

Each sample yielded at least 7 million isolated PBMCs. A second 7 to 11 cycle PCR used barcoded and J-beta primers. Through a template-switch adaptor with 12 random nucleotides, each cDNA molecule received a tag. TCRdb processed the 5' RACE reads anew with MiXCR; each CDR3 protein has one entry. The sample lists 1,100,000 or so distinct CDR3 sequences; more than 35% were seen once. With regard to this clonotype: The antigen is undetermined.

This receptor was obtained from a woman aged 60 to 75 in good health. The specimen was blood.

The CDR3 DNA follows: TGTGCCAGCAGTGTCCTCTATAATTCACCCCTCCACTTT. Encoded protein: CASSVLYNSPLHF. The chain carries TRBV27 and TRBJ1-6; no definite D call. The CDR3 has 13 residues. V dropped 5 bases and J dropped 3 bases, with 5 bases sitting between them. Germline-derived CDR1 and CDR2 are MNHEY and SMNVEV (reference sequence).